This paragraph reports one T cell receptor beta chain. This record belongs to a study of CD8 T cells in Susac syndrome. Study-wide background: When their blood was taken, patients with Susac syndrome were therapy-naive, taking corticosteroids, or taking intravenous immunoglobulin alone.

The ends lost 6 bases at V and 3 bases at J; junction bases unmatched: 8. Germline CDR1 MRHNA, CDR2 SNTAGT. The CDR3 spans 15 residues. A quantity of about 0.5 to 1 ug RNA underwent reverse transcription using random hexamers. It was immunoSEQ multiplex PCR that amplified TCR beta CDR3 across 54 Vbeta and 13 Jbeta. A single record per CDR3 protein comes from TCRdb applying MiXCR to the immunoSEQ multiplex PCR reads. The sample consists of 95,000 to 150,000 distinct CDR3 sequences, roughly 94% of them appearing once. The specimen sequenced was CD8+ T cells from PBMCs. The chain employs TRBV6-4 and TRBJ2-1; 7 nucleotides agree with TRBD1. This clonotype was sampled from a human donor with Susac syndrome. The CDR3 sequence: CASSKGQSDYNEQFF. Here the CDR3 DNA reads TGTGCCAGCAGCAAGGGACAGTCAGACTACAATGAGCAGTTCTTC.